A selection of T cell receptor beta chains follows, all from one sample in a study of blood T cell repertoires in COVID-19. Profiled with immunoSEQ multiplex PCR; TCRdb holds only in-frame clones, not every one. The profile shows about 240,000 clones, about 90% of them singletons. Sequencing was carried out using peripheral blood. Receptors originate from a man aged 55 to 69 with acute or convalescent COVID-19. Each CDR3 is given with its conserved first and last residue. Fields, in order: D gene, J gene, clone size, CDR3 length, V gene, CDR3 DNA, CDR3 protein. A D gene is named only where the DNA matches it firmly. Expanded clones get a size class; other rows say once, few or many, or leave the size out.

TRBD1	TRBJ2-5	NA	13	TRBV7-9	TGTGCCAGCAGCTCACAGGGGGAAGAGACCCAGTACTTC	CASSSQGEETQYF
NA	TRBJ2-1	NA	14	TRBV6-1	TGTGCCAGCAGCGAAGGCCAGGGAGGCAATGAGCAGTTCTTC	CASSEGQGGNEQFF
NA	TRBJ1-1	few	13	TRBV7-2	TGTGCCAGCAGAAACCCGGGGGAAGCTGAAGCTTTCTTT	CASRNPGEAEAFF
TRBD1	TRBJ1-6	NA	17	TRBV3-1/TRBV3-2	TGTGCCAGCAGCCAAGAGATACTGCCAGGGACAGATTCACCCCTCCACTTT	CASSQEILPGTDSPLHF
NA	TRBJ2-3	NA	14	TRBV18	TGTGCCAGCTCATCCAGTACAAGCACAGATACGCAGTATTTT	CASSSSTSTDTQYF
TRBD2	TRBJ2-2	once	13	TRBV29-1	TGCAGCGCGTCGGGGGGTTCCCTCGCTGGGCTGTTTTTT	CSASGGSLAGLFF
NA	TRBJ1-1	NA	14	TRBV28	TGTGCCAGCAGCGGCGGGGGCTCGTTCACTGAAGCTTTCTTT	CASSGGGSFTEAFF
NA	TRBJ2-1	NA	15	TRBV9	TGTGCCAGCAGCATAGACAGGAGCTCCTACAATGAGCAGTTCTTC	CASSIDRSSYNEQFF
TRBD2	TRBJ2-7	few	16	TRBV28	TGTGCCAGCAGTTTGGGGACTAGCGGGGGCCTCTACGAGCAGTACTTC	CASSLGTSGGLYEQYF
TRBD1	TRBJ2-1	NA	17	TRBV5-4	TGTGCCAGCAGCATTGTGGGGACAGGGGGCGCTGGGAATGAGCAGTTCTTC	CASSIVGTGGAGNEQFF
TRBD1	TRBJ1-1	NA	15	TRBV28	TGTGCCAGCAGTCTACAGGGGTCTGGGAACACTGAAGCTTTCTTT	CASSLQGSGNTEAFF
NA	TRBJ1-2	NA	14	TRBV6-5	TGTGCCAGCAGTTTACAGGGAGTCAACTATGGCTACACCTTC	CASSLQGVNYGYTF
NA	TRBJ1-4	NA	13	TRBV19	TGTGCCAGTACCCGACAAACTAATGAAAAACTGTTTTTT	CASTRQTNEKLFF
NA	TRBJ2-7	NA	13	TRBV3-1/TRBV3-2	TGTGCCAGCAGTGGATCAGGGGTCGGCGAGCAGTACTTC	CASSGSGVGEQYF
TRBD2	TRBJ2-5	NA	20	TRBV9	TGTGCCAGCAGCTCCCGAGGGAGAGCTAGCGGGCGACCGGGCGGGGAGACCCAGTACTTC	CASSSRGRASGRPGGETQYF
TRBD1	TRBJ1-5	few	14	TRBV28	TGTGCCAGCAGTTCATGGACAGGCTATCAGCCCCAGCATTTT	CASSSWTGYQPQHF
NA	TRBJ1-6	NA	13	TRBV5-6	TGTGCCAGCAGGAAGACAGGTGATTCACCCCTCCACTTT	CASRKTGDSPLHF
NA	TRBJ2-3	NA	15	TRBV14	TGTGCCAGCAGCCAGCGAGGGGGTGGCACAGATACGCAGTATTTT	CASSQRGGGTDTQYF
TRBD1	TRBJ2-7	once	13	TRBV30	TGTGCCTGGTCACCAAGGACAGGGGGCGAGCAGTACTTC	CAWSPRTGGEQYF
NA	TRBJ1-2	NA	12	TRBV18	TGTGCCAGCTCACCCTCGGGGGGAGGCTACACCTTC	CASSPSGGGYTF
TRBD1	TRBJ1-1	few	17	TRBV7-8	TGTGCCAGCAGCCCTCGTCCCGGGACAGGGATCAACACTGAAGCTTTCTTT	CASSPRPGTGINTEAFF
TRBD1	TRBJ2-7	NA	15	TRBV4-3	TGCGCCAGCAGCCTTGGACAGGGAAGCGCCTACGAGCAGTACTTC	CASSLGQGSAYEQYF
NA	TRBJ1-2	NA	12	TRBV5-8	TGTGCCAGCAGCTTGGCCAGGGATGGCTACACCTTC	CASSLARDGYTF
TRBD2	TRBJ2-1	NA	16	TRBV29-1	TGCAGCGTTGAGGCCGAGCGGGAGGGCCTTCTCCATGAGCAGTTCTTC	CSVEAEREGLLHEQFF
NA	TRBJ2-2	NA	17	TRBV18	TGTGCCAGCTCACCTAGACAACAGGGATCCATGGCCGGGGAGCTGTTTTTT	CASSPRQQGSMAGELFF
TRBD1	TRBJ2-3	NA	17	TRBV14	TGTGCCAGCAGCCAAGACTGGACAGGGGAGGGTACAGATACGCAGTATTTT	CASSQDWTGEGTDTQYF
TRBD1	TRBJ2-3	NA	14	TRBV30	TGTGCCTGGAGTGTACAGGGGGCAACAGATACGCAGTATTTT	CAWSVQGATDTQYF
NA	TRBJ1-2	NA	12	TRBV19	TGTGCCAGTGGGAGGGAGCCCTATGGCTACACCTTC	CASGREPYGYTF
NA	TRBJ1-2	few	15	TRBV4-1	TGCGCCAGCAGCCAAGTTTCCAGGGAAGACTATGGCTACACCTTC	CASSQVSREDYGYTF
NA	TRBJ1-5	NA	15	TRBV27	TGTGCCAGCAGTTCGACACCGGCGAGCAATCAGCCCCAGCATTTT	CASSSTPASNQPQHF
TRBD2	TRBJ2-3	once	16	TRBV5-4	TGTGCCAGCAGCTCCGGACTAGCGAGAGCCACAGATACGCAGTATTTT	CASSSGLARATDTQYF
TRBD1	TRBJ1-1	NA	14	TRBV5-3	TGTGCCAGAAGCCAGGGACAGGGCGGCACTGAAGCTTTCTTT	CARSQGQGGTEAFF
NA	TRBJ2-7	NA	13	TRBV27	TGTGCCAGCAGTTTAGGGGGCGCCGGGGAGCAGTACTTC	CASSLGGAGEQYF
TRBD2	TRBJ2-7	NA	13	TRBV7-9	TGTGCCAGCAGCTTTAGCGGGAGGGACGAGCAGTACTTC	CASSFSGRDEQYF
NA	TRBJ2-7	NA	14	TRBV28	TGTGCCAGCAGTTACAGGGAGTTGGCCTACGAGCAGTACTTC	CASSYRELAYEQYF
NA	TRBJ2-1	NA	17	TRBV4-3	TGCGCCAGCAGCCAAGCAGTCGGAGACAGCTCCTACAATGAGCAGTTCTTC	CASSQAVGDSSYNEQFF
NA	TRBJ1-1	NA	11	TRBV11-2	TGTGCCAGCGGGGGGTACGCTGAAGCTTTCTTT	CASGGYAEAFF
NA	TRBJ2-1	NA	13	TRBV6-5	TGTGCCAGCAGGGAGACTAGCTACAATGAGCAGTTCTTC	CASRETSYNEQFF
TRBD1	TRBJ2-1	once	12	TRBV20-1	TGCAGTGCTAGTCAGGGGGCCAATGAGCAGTTCTTC	CSASQGANEQFF